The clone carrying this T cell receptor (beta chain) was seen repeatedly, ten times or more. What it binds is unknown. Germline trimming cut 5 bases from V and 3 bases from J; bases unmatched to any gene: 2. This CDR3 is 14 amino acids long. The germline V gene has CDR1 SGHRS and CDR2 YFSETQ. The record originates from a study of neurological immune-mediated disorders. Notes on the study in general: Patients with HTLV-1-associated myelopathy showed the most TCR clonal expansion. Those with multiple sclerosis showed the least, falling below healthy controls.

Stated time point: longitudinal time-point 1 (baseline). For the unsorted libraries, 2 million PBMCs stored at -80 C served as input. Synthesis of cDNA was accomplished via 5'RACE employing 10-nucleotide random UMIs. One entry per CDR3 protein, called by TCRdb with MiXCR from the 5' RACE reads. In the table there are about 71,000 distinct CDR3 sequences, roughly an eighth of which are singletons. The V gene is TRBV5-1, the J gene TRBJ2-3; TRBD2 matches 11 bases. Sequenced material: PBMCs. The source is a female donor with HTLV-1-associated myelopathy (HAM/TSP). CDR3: CASRGTSGTDTQYF. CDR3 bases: TGCGCCAGCAGGGGGACTAGCGGTACAGATACGCAGTATTTT.